This entry concerns a single TCR beta chain. One end of the junction is discordant with germline, which a read error may explain. The sample belongs to a study of T cells in Graves' hyperthyroidism and ophthalmopathy. The germline V gene encodes CDR1 GTSNPN and CDR2 SVGIG (reference sequence). The CDR3 covers 20 residues. Stable disease denoted Graves' hyperthyroidism without ophthalmopathy progression within 18 months. Exclusions: uncontrolled infection, other autoimmune disease, pregnancy, lactation. Clinical symptoms, serum thyroxine, TRAb, thyroid ultrasound and orbital computed tomography established diagnosis. This sample holds PBMCs from about 10 ml fresh peripheral blood. From RNA transcripts, TCR beta CDR3 regions were amplified. TCR CDR3 underwent first-round RT-PCR with the HTBI primer set. TCRdb reprocessed the multiplex PCR reads with MiXCR, giving one entry per CDR3 protein. This table has a few hundred thousand distinct CDR3 sequences, less than 20% appearing once.

The chain employs TRBV30 and TRBJ1-5; 9 nucleotides match TRBD1. The sequenced material came from blood. The sequence was collected from a woman aged 18-29 years with Graves' hyperthyroidism. CDR3 sequence reads: CAWGVWTGALSDLGNQPQHF. In DNA, the CDR3 is TGTGCCTGGGGTGTTTGGACAGGGGCGTTGTCTGACTTGGGCAATCAGCCCCAGCATTTT. The full variable domain, in which reference TRBV30 and TRBJ1-5 provide the parts outside the CDR3, is SQTIHQWPATLVQPVGSPLSLECTVEGTSNPNLYWYRQAAGRGLQLLFYSVGIGQISSEVPQNLSASRPQDRQFILSSKKLLLSDSGFYLCAWGVWTGALSDLGNQPQHFGDGTRLSIL.